This T cell receptor (beta chain) originates from a study of shared clonotypes between healthy human individuals. Clones were sequenced by immunoSEQ multiplex PCR, and TCRdb holds only the in-frame ones, with some missing. The table records 2,500,000 or so clones, under 95% of them present only once. The sample was naive CD4+ T cells from PBMCs. Documented subset: CD45RA+ positively selected. This clonotype was sampled from a man aged 18 to 29 in good health. Some clones in this sample may be carry-over from other donors' samples.

CDR3 nucleotide sequence: TGTGCCAGCAGCTCCGAAGGGAGGTCCTACAATGAGCAGTTCTTC. Its protein is CASSSEGRSYNEQFF. The rearrangement joins TRBV5-4 to TRBJ2-1; perhaps TRBD2 as D (6 bases). This CDR3 is 15 amino acids long. With 3 bases removed from V and 1 base from J, the gap between germline ends came to 11 bases. In germline, CDR1 is SGHNT, CDR2 YYREEE (reference sequence).